This entry describes one T cell receptor (beta chain). This sample was included in a study of blood T cells in healthy people across ages. For the second PCR, which ran for about 7 to 11 cycles, a sample-barcoded 5' primer and a J-beta primer mix were used. TCRdb re-derived calls from the 5' RACE reads in MiXCR, one entry per CDR3 protein. The sample holds about 1,600,000 distinct CDR3 sequences, 42% seen once. The CDR3 has 15 amino acids. V was clipped by 1 base and J by 2 bases, with 12 bases between them. CDR1 is MDHEN, CDR2 SYDVKM, per germline. This chain uses TRBV28 with TRBJ2-7, with D perhaps given as TRBD1 or TRBD2 (5 bases each). The origin of this receptor is a woman aged 18-30 years in good health. The sample comprised blood. In DNA, the CDR3 is TGTGCCAGCAGTTTATCGGGGCCAGGAACCTACGAGCAGTACTTC. This codes for CASSLSGPGTYEQYF.